Below, 9 T cell receptor beta chains from the same sample are listed, as sequenced in a study of blood T cells in healthy people across ages. A second PCR, run for 7 to 11 cycles, used a sample-barcoded 5' primer plus a J-beta primer mix. MiXCR, applied by TCRdb to the 5' RACE reads, yields one record per CDR3 protein. Of approximately 760,000 distinct CDR3 sequences in the sample, around 25% were seen once. These data were likewise used in another study, on T cells of mothers and their children.

Sequenced material: blood. The source is a boy younger than 18 in good health.

The chain uses TRBV5-1 and TRBJ2-5; the match to TRBD1 covers 10 bases. Germline loops: CDR1 SGHRS, CDR2 YFSETQ. This CDR3 region has 14 residues. V lost 4 bases to trimming and J lost 3 bases; unmatched junction nucleotides: 3. For the CDR3, the DNA is TGCGCCAGCAGCATCGGACAGGGGGAAGAGACCCAGTACTTC. Translating gives CASSIGQGEETQYF.

Worth noting for this clonotype: The junction does not match germline at one end; this may be a read error. The V and J genes are TRBV7-9 and TRBJ2-5, with unresolved D. Looked up from germline, CDR1 is SEHNR and CDR2 is FQNEAQ (reference sequence). The CDR3 runs 11 residues. The CDR3 is CAGSLAETQYF. DNA for the CDR3: TGTGCCGGCAGCCTGGCGGAGACCCAGTACTTC.

The V and J genes are TRBV11-1 and TRBJ2-3; 9 bases map to TRBD2. The length of the CDR3 is 16 residues. With 8 bases clipped from V and 0 bases from J, the junction kept 9 bases outside the gene matches. Germline CDR1 and CDR2: SGHAT and FQDESV (reference sequence). CDR3 amino acids: CASPYKREASTDTQYF. DNA of the CDR3: TGTGCCAGCCCCTACAAGCGGGAGGCCAGCACAGATACGCAGTATTTT. Full variable domain (missing parts from reference TRBV11-1 and TRBJ2-3): EAEVAQSPRYKITEKSQAVAFWCDPISGHATLYWYRQILGQGPELLVQFQDESVVDDSQLPKDRFSAERLKGVDSTLKIQPAELGDSAMYLCASPYKREASTDTQYFGPGTRLTVL.

The chain employs TRBV20-1 and TRBJ2-1; 7 nucleotides match TRBD2. This CDR3 is 16 amino acids long. Trimming at V came to 0 bases and at J to 0 bases, leaving 5 bases not matched to a gene. Germline values: CDR1 DFQATT, CDR2 SNEGSKA (reference sequence). In nucleotides, the CDR3 is TGCAGTGCTAGAGATCAGAGCGGGACCTCCTACAATGAGCAGTTCTTC. Protein product: CSARDQSGTSYNEQFF.

This clonotype turned up a few times. The rearrangement uses TRBV12-3 or TRBV12-4 and TRBJ2-5, with D perhaps matching TRBD1 (7 bases). CDR3 length: 14 amino acids. V was cut by 8 bases and J by 5 bases, with 18 bases left in between. The CDR3 bases are TGTGCCAGCGGACTAACAGGGGCTGGGGAGACCCAGTACTTC. Amino acid sequence: CASGLTGAGETQYF.

The chain uses TRBV27 and TRBJ2-1; D is undetermined. Germline-derived CDR1 and CDR2 are MNHEY and SMNVEV (reference sequence). The CDR3 length is 13 residues. Trimming took 4 bases from V and 9 from J, leaving 13 bases between them. The chain's CDR3 is CASSSPHNGEQFF. The DNA of the CDR3 is TGTGCCAGCAGTTCACCCCACAACGGTGAGCAGTTCTTC.

The chain couples TRBV10-3 to TRBJ2-5, with 7 bases aligning to TRBD1. The CDR3 runs 13 residues. Germline V gene lookup returns CDR1 ENHRY and CDR2 SYGVKD. The ends lost 8 bases at V and 2 bases at J; junction bases unmatched: 5. In nucleotides, the CDR3 is TGTGCCATCGCCGGGACAGTTCAAGAGACCCAGTACTTC. This gives the protein CAIAGTVQETQYF.

Concerning this clonotype itself: At one end the junction does not follow the germline gene, possibly because of a read error. The J gene is TRBJ2-3, the V gene TRBV7-7; 8 nucleotides align to TRBD2. CDR1 and CDR2 from the germline V gene are SSHAT and FNYEAQ (reference sequence). The CDR3 length is 16 residues. The CDR3 is CASSPIAGSSTDTQYF. The CDR3 DNA is TGTGCTAGCAGCCCCATAGCGGGATCTAGCACAGATACGCAGTATTTT. The entire variable domain, with the rest obtained from reference TRBV7-7 and TRBJ2-3, is as follows: GAGVSQSPRYKVTKRGQDVTLRCDPISSHATLYWYQQALGQGPEFLTYFNYEAQPDKSGLPSDRFSAERPEGSISTLTIQRTEQRDSAMYRCASSPIAGSSTDTQYFGPGTRLTVL.

The rearrangement joins TRBV25-1 to TRBJ1-1; D is uncertain. The V end lost 6 bases, the J end lost 4 bases, and 12 bases lay between the germline ends. This CDR3 has 13 amino acids. Germline CDR1 MGHDK, CDR2 SYGVNS. The CDR3 here is CASRQSLGTEAFF. DNA for the CDR3: TGTGCCAGCAGGCAGTCCCTGGGCACTGAAGCTTTCTTT. The complete variable domain, with remaining parts taken from reference TRBV25-1 and TRBJ1-1, reads EADIYQTPRYLVIGTGKKITLECSQTMGHDKMYWYQQDPGMELHLIHYSYGVNSTEKGDLSSESTVSRIRTEHFPLTLESARPSHTSQYLCASRQSLGTEAFFGQGTRLTVV.